This T cell receptor beta chain stems from a study of T-cell memory formation after mild COVID-19. Study details: TCR clustering was largely donor specific.

TCRdb redid the calling of the 5' RACE reads with MiXCR, one entry per CDR3 protein. The sample carries roughly 200,000 distinct CDR3 sequences, over 20% recorded once. Findings of the study overall: A second wave expanding day 15 to 37 was CD4+-biased; contracting clones were balanced. Memory cells collected pre-infection included some clones that later responded, suggesting cross-reactive memory joined. Researchers report contracting CD4+ clones mostly in CM and EM, with CD8+ clones in EMRA.

The CDR3 sequence is 14 residues long. V was clipped by 11 bases and J by 0 bases, with 14 bases between them. Per germline, CDR1 SEHNR and CDR2 FQNEAQ (reference sequence). Notes on this clonotype: Its antigen is unidentified.

Source material: PBMCs or a T cell subset sorted from them (not recorded which). This clonotype was sampled from an adult woman who had mild COVID-19 (a few samples of this study predate the infection). Cell type and time point are not known. The chain is built from TRBV7-9 and TRBJ2-1; D is possibly TRBD2 (5 bases). In nucleotides, the CDR3 is TGTGCCCACGAGCGGAAGAGCTCCTACAATGAGCAGTTCTTC. It specifies CAHERKSSYNEQFF.